The next 11 T cell receptor beta chains were all read from a single sample in a study of blood T cells in healthy people across ages. A second 7 to 11 cycle PCR used barcoded and J-beta primers. TCRdb re-called the 5' RACE reads through MiXCR, storing one row per CDR3 protein. The sample contains hundreds of thousands of distinct CDR3 sequences, 48% of which appear only once. The sample was blood. All receptors derive from a man aged 25-45 years in good health.

This clonotype was counted once. The V call is TRBV20-1, the J call TRBJ2-5; 10 nucleotides align to TRBD1. The closer fit of TRBJ2-7 to the DNA end suggests the J call may be wrong. In germline, CDR1 is DFQATT, CDR2 SNEGSKA (reference sequence). The CDR3 covers 15 residues. CDR3 residues: CSATSTGGGYYEQYF. Here the CDR3 DNA reads TGCAGTGCAACCTCGACAGGGGGCGGATACTACGAGCAGTACTTC.

The chain combines TRBV29-1 with TRBJ2-2, with D unclear. The CDR3 contains 14 residues. Germline loops: CDR1 SQVTM, CDR2 ANQGSEA. Deletions cut 6 bases from V and 4 bases from J, with 15 bases between. CDR3 nucleotide sequence: TGCAGCGTGGTCCTACGGACGGCCACCGGGGAGCTGTTTTTT. It specifies CSVVLRTATGELFF.

V usage is TRBV4-2 and J usage is TRBJ2-3; 11 bases align to TRBD2. Germline-derived CDR1 and CDR2 are LGHNA and YNFKEQ. The CDR3 spans 17 residues. V shed 4 bases and J 1 base; nucleotides not matched to a gene: 7. The CDR3 nucleotides are TGTGCCAGCAGCCGATATAGCGGGGGGGTCGGCACAGATACGCAGTATTTT. It is translated as CASSRYSGGVGTDTQYF.

This clonotype has ten or more counts. V usage is TRBV20-1 and J usage is TRBJ1-6; no clear D. Trimming stripped 0 bases from V and 9 bases from J, with 9 bases between. Germline values: CDR1 DFQATT, CDR2 SNEGSKA (reference sequence). The CDR3 is 13 residues long. This CDR3 reads CSAREGLGSPLHF. For the CDR3, the DNA is TGCAGTGCTAGAGAGGGGTTGGGTTCACCCCTCCACTTT.

The rearrangement links TRBV12-3 or TRBV12-4 to TRBJ2-7, with unresolved D. V dropped 3 bases and J dropped 5 bases, with 8 bases sitting between them. The CDR3 has 12 residues. The CDR3 nucleotides read TGTGCCAGCAGTTTTATTGGCGACGAGCAGTACTTC. Residues: CASSFIGDEQYF.

The genes are TRBV7-2 and TRBJ2-1; 7 nucleotides agree with TRBD2. The germline gives CDR1 SGHTA, CDR2 FQGNSA. The CDR3 covers 16 residues. V shed 5 bases and J 11 bases; nucleotides not matched to a gene: 18. CDR3 sequence: CASSPTSAEGFYKQFF. For the CDR3, the DNA is TGTGCCAGCAGCCCTACTAGCGCGGAAGGATTTTACAAGCAGTTCTTC.

The rearrangement joins TRBV7-9 to TRBJ2-7, with D uncertain. Germline-derived CDR1 and CDR2 are SEHNR and FQNEAQ (reference sequence). This CDR3 region has 12 residues. V was pared by 5 bases and J by 7 bases, with 12 bases between. As DNA, the CDR3 is TGTGCCAGCAGCCACCTGGGCGATGAGCAGTACTTC. Protein product: CASSHLGDEQYF.

The chain has TRBV5-1 and TRBJ1-4; 8 positions match TRBD1. The CDR3 is made up of 13 amino acids. The V gene end was trimmed by 7 bases and the J gene end by 5 bases; junction bases not matched to a gene: 4. Germline assignment: CDR1 SGHRS and CDR2 YFSETQ. The CDR3 region has the DNA TGCGCCAGCGGCCGGGACAGGAATGAAAAACTGTTTTTT. This codes for CASGRDRNEKLFF.

The chain employs TRBV5-6 and TRBJ2-1; 10 positions match TRBD1. Matching the DNA end better, TRBJ2-7 makes the J call doubtful. The CDR3 loop spans 16 amino acids. The germline V gene has CDR1 SGHDT and CDR2 YYEEEE. Here the CDR3 DNA reads TGTGCCAGCAGCCTAGAAAGGGGACAGGGGTACAATGAGCAGTACTTC. It specifies CASSLERGQGYNEQYF.

The chain recombines TRBV7-2 with TRBJ2-3; a weak D match, TRBD2 (6 bases). The germline V and J ends were trimmed by 11 bases and 0 bases, with 18 bases remaining between them. Germline CDR1 and CDR2: SGHTA and FQGNSA. There are 15 residues in the CDR3. The CDR3 region has the DNA TGTGCCGGCCGCGGGGACGCCACTAGCACAGATACGCAGTATTTT. Translation: CAGRGDATSTDTQYF. Together with reference TRBV7-2 and TRBJ2-3, the CDR3 gives the full variable domain: GAGVSQSPSNKVTEKGKDVELRCDPISGHTALYWYRQSLGQGLEFLIYFQGNSAPDKSGLPSDRFSAERTGGSVSTLTIQRTQQEDSAVYLCAGRGDATSTDTQYFGPGTRLTVL.

The V call is TRBV5-1, the J call TRBJ2-1; perhaps D is TRBD1 or TRBD2 (5 bases each). The CDR3 totals 13 residues. The V and J ends lost 4 bases and 6 bases respectively, with 11 bases between them. The germline CDR1 and CDR2 sequences are SGHRS and YFSETQ. The chain's CDR3 is CASSPGTSNEQFF. CDR3 sequence (DNA): TGCGCCAGCAGCCCAGGGACCTCCAATGAGCAGTTCTTC. Looking up the rest from reference TRBV5-1 and TRBJ2-1 gives the full variable domain: KAGVTQTPRYLIKTRGQQVTLSCSPISGHRSVSWYQQTPGQGLQFLFEYFSETQRNKGNFPGRFSGRQFSNSRSEMNVSTLELGDSALYLCASSPGTSNEQFFGPGTRLTVL.